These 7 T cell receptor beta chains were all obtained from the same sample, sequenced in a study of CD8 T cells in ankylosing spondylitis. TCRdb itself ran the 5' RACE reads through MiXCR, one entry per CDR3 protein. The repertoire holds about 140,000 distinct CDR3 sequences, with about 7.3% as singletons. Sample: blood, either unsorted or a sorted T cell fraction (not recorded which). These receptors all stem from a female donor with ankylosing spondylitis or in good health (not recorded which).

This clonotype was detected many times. CDR3 region: CATRQMGQYEQYF. The CDR3 DNA reads TGTGCCACCAGGCAGATGGGCCAATACGAGCAGTACTTC. The chain employs TRBV15 and TRBJ2-7; D call uncertain. Germline lookup yields CDR1 LNHNV and CDR2 YYDKDF (reference sequence). The CDR3 loop spans 13 amino acids. Trimming took 6 bases from V and 4 from J, leaving 13 bases between them.

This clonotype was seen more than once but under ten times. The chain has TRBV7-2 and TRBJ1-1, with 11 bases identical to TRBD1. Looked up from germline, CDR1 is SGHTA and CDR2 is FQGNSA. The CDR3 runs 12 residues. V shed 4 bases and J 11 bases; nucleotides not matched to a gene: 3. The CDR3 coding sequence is TGTGCCAGCAGCTCAGGACAGGGGGCTGCTTTCTTT. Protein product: CASSSGQGAAFF.

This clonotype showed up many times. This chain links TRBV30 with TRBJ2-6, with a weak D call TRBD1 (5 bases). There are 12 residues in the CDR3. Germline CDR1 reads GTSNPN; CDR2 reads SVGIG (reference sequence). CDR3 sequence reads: CMGRAGANVLTF. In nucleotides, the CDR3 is TGTATGGGGCGAGCTGGGGCCAACGTCCTGACTTTC.

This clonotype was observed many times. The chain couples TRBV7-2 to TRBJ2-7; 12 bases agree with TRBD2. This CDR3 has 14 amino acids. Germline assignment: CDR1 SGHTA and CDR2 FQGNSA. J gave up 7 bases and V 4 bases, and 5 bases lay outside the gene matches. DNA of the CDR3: TGTGCCAGCAGCTCTCTAGCGGGGGGGCTAGAGCAGTACTTC. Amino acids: CASSSLAGGLEQYF.

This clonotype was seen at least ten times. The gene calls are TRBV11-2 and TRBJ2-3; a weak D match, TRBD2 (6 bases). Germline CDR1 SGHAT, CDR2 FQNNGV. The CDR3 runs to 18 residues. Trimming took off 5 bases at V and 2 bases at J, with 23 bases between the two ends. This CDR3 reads CASSPGPKRRRDTDTQYF. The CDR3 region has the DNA TGTGCCAGCAGCCCGGGACCCAAGCGACGGAGGGACACAGATACGCAGTATTTT.

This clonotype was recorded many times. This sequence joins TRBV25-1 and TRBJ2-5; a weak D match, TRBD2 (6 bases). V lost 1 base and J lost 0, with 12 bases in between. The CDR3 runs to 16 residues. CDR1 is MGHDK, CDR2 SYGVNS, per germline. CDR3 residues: CASSEWDGGYQETQYF. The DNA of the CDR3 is TGTGCCAGCAGTGAATGGGATGGGGGGTACCAAGAGACCCAGTACTTC.

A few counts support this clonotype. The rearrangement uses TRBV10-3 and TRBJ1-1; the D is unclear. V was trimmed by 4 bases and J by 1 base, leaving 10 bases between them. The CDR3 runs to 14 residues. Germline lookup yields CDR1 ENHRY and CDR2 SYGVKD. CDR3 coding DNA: TGTGCCATCAGTGTAGCAGGTAGGAACACTGAAGCTTTCTTT. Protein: CAISVAGRNTEAFF.